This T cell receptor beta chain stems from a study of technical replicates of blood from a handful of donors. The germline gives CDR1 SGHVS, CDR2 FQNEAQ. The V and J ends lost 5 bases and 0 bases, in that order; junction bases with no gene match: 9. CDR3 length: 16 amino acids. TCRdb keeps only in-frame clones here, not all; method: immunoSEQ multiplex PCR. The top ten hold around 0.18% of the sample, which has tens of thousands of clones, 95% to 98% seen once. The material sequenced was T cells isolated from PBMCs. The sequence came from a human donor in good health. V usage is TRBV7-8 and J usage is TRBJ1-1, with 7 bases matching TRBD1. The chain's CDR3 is CASSPRDSALNTEAFF. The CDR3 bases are TGTGCCAGCAGCCCCCGGGACAGTGCTCTGAACACTGAAGCTTTCTTT.